This passage covers 24 T cell receptor beta chains from one sample sequenced in a study of cytomegalovirus exposure and HLA in healthy donors. The primer mix had 60 Vbeta and 13 Jbeta primers. The assay was immunoSEQ multiplex PCR, and TCRdb's table has in-frame clones only and misses some. Here the sample spans approximately 120,000 clones, around 75% being singletons. Input material: PBMCs. These receptors came from a man aged 55 to 69 in good health and CMV-seropositive.

This clone was observed a handful of times. This rearrangement joins TRBV9 to TRBJ2-2; 9 bases map to TRBD2. The trim removed 3 bases at V and 9 bases at J, leaving 12 bases unmatched. CDR1 is SGDLS, CDR2 YYNGEE, per germline. The CDR3 has 16 amino acids. The CDR3 bases are TGTGCCAGCAGCGCTGCACCGGGACTAGCATCCCGGGAGCTGTTTTTT. It yields the protein CASSAAPGLASRELFF.

This clone has only a few counts. The chain uses TRBV29-1 and TRBJ2-3; maybe TRBD1 (6 bases). Deletions cut 4 bases from V and 4 bases from J, with 12 bases between. This CDR3 contains 13 residues. Looked up from germline, CDR1 is SQVTM and CDR2 is ANQGSEA. As DNA, the CDR3 is TGCAGCGTTGGAAGGGGGAGCGCAGATACGCAGTATTTT. Translating gives CSVGRGSADTQYF.

This sequence joins TRBV5-1 and TRBJ1-6; D not certain. The CDR3 is 12 amino acids. CDR1 and CDR2 from the germline V gene are SGHRS and YFSETQ. Deletions cut 2 bases from V and 8 bases from J, with 5 bases between. The CDR3 DNA is TGCGCCAGCAGCTTCCAGGATTCACCCCTCCACTTT. It is translated as CASSFQDSPLHF.

This clone was seen a few times. The chain combines TRBV5-4 with TRBJ2-1; 16 nucleotides agree with TRBD2. From germline, CDR1 is SGHNT and CDR2 YYREEE (reference sequence). The J segment lost 10 bases and the V segment lost 4 bases, leaving 5 bases of the junction unmatched. The CDR3 is 15 residues long. The CDR3 spells CASSKGLAGGTEQFF. CDR3 sequence (DNA): TGTGCCAGCAGCAAGGGACTAGCGGGGGGGACCGAGCAGTTCTTC.

The CDR3 here is CASSPRSGLAVYSYEQYF. The CDR3 DNA reads TGCGCCAGCAGCCCTCGCTCGGGACTAGCGGTTTACTCCTACGAGCAGTACTTC. This sequence joins TRBV5-1 and TRBJ2-7; 11 bases are shared with TRBD2. Germline V gene sequence: CDR1 SGHRS, CDR2 YFSETQ. The CDR3 covers 18 residues. The ends lost 4 bases at V and 0 bases at J; junction bases unmatched: 12.

The chain recombines TRBV7-9 with TRBJ2-7; D may be TRBD2 (6 bases). The CDR3 is made up of 16 amino acids. Trimming removed 4 bases at V and 3 bases at J, with 19 bases between. The germline CDR1 and CDR2 sequences are SEHNR and FQNEAQ (reference sequence). CDR3 bases: TGTGCCAGCAGCTGGGGGGATCGCCCCCCGGGCTACGAGCAGTACTTC. Protein sequence: CASSWGDRPPGYEQYF.

V usage is TRBV11-2 and J usage is TRBJ1-2; D remains ambiguous. CDR1 is SGHAT, CDR2 FQNNGV, per germline. V lost 1 base and J lost 5, with 14 bases in between. The CDR3 loop spans 15 amino acids. The CDR3 region has the DNA TGTGCCAGCAGCTTAGTTCCCCGTGGCAAGTATGGCTACACCTTC. This translates into CASSLVPRGKYGYTF.

This clone was detected a few times. The chain uses TRBV29-1 and TRBJ1-4, with 8 positions matching TRBD1. Germline-derived CDR1 and CDR2 are SQVTM and ANQGSEA. V was pared by 4 bases and J by 6 bases, with 1 base of the junction left unmatched. This CDR3 contains 12 residues. CDR3 loop: CSVGQGYEKLFF. Here the CDR3 DNA reads TGCAGCGTTGGACAGGGGTATGAAAAACTGTTTTTT.

CDR3: CASRPTTPGQRVRFSGNTIYF. The CDR3 bases are TGTGCCAGCAGGCCTACCACCCCGGGACAGAGGGTTAGATTCTCTGGAAACACCATATATTTT. This chain connects TRBV6-9 to TRBJ1-3; 7 bases match TRBD1. The CDR3 totals 21 residues. V gave up 6 bases and J gave up 0 bases; unmatched junction bases: 23. Germline-derived CDR1 and CDR2 are MNHGY and SVAAGI.

The genes are TRBV7-3 and TRBJ2-3, with TRBD2 as a possible D gene (5 bases). V gave up 2 bases and J gave up 2 bases, with 14 bases separating them. The CDR3 is 16 amino acids. Germline loops: CDR1 SGHTA, CDR2 FQGTGA. The CDR3 spells CASSLFGFGNTDTQYF. The CDR3 DNA follows: TGTGCCAGCAGCTTATTCGGTTTCGGGAACACAGATACGCAGTATTTT. The full variable domain, with the rest looked up from reference TRBV7-3 and TRBJ2-3, is GAGVSQTPSNKVTEKGKYVELRCDPISGHTALYWYRQSLGQGPEFLIYFQGTGAADDSGLPNDRFFAVRPEGSVSTLKIQRTERGDSAVYLCASSLFGFGNTDTQYFGPGTRLTVL.

The chain joins TRBV7-3 to TRBJ1-5, with D possibly matching TRBD1 (5 bases). This CDR3 region has 13 residues. The ends were cut back, 4 bases at V and 11 bases at J, with 15 bases in the middle. The germline V gene has CDR1 SGHTA and CDR2 FQGTGA. The CDR3 coding sequence is TGTGCCAGCAGCTCCGACAGACTGGCAGCCCAGCATTTT. Protein product: CASSSDRLAAQHF.

This chain joins TRBV5-6 and TRBJ1-1, with D tentatively TRBD1 (5 bases). This CDR3 spans 14 amino acids. Trimming took off 0 bases at V and 5 bases at J, with 11 bases between the two ends. CDR1 is SGHDT and CDR2 is YYEEEE in the germline V gene. As DNA, the CDR3 is TGTGCCAGCAGCTTGGGCTCAGGGTGGACTGAAGCTTTCTTT. Translation gives CASSLGSGWTEAFF.

This clone was recorded at least ten times. The J gene is TRBJ2-5, the V gene TRBV5-4; the D gene is possibly TRBD2 (5 bases). The V gene lost 0 bases and the J gene lost 2 bases, with 5 bases spanning the gap. Looked up from germline, CDR1 is SGHNT and CDR2 is YYREEE (reference sequence). This CDR3 is built from 13 residues. CDR3 protein: CASSLGLQETQYF. The DNA of the CDR3 is TGTGCCAGCAGCTTGGGACTACAAGAGACCCAGTACTTC.

The chain joins TRBV6-5 to TRBJ1-4, with a possible D match to TRBD1 (5 bases). The V gene's germline CDR1 is MNHEY and CDR2 SVGAGI. V dropped 5 bases and J dropped 0 bases, with 10 bases sitting between them. This CDR3 has 15 residues. The CDR3 bases are TGTGCCAGCAGTCGACAGCCAACAACTAATGAAAAACTGTTTTTT. Its protein product is CASSRQPTTNEKLFF.

The sample holds one count of this clone. The V gene is TRBV29-1, the J gene TRBJ2-5, with D tentatively TRBD1 (5 bases). CDR1 is SQVTM, CDR2 ANQGSEA, per germline. This CDR3 contains 11 residues. V was pared by 4 bases and J by 7 bases, with 10 bases between. The DNA of the CDR3 is TGCAGCGTTGGACAGTTAGGGACCCAGTACTTC. This encodes CSVGQLGTQYF.

This chain links TRBV5-1 with TRBJ2-7; D is possibly TRBD2 (5 bases). The V gene lost 2 bases and the J gene lost 0 bases, with 9 bases spanning the gap. CDR1 SGHRS and CDR2 YFSETQ come from the germline V gene. CDR3 length: 14 amino acids. The CDR3 loop is CASSFSVDSYEQYF. The DNA of the CDR3 is TGCGCCAGCAGCTTTAGCGTCGACTCCTACGAGCAGTACTTC.

The V gene is TRBV2, the J gene TRBJ1-6, with 8 nucleotides matching TRBD1. The CDR3 is made up of 15 amino acids. CDR1 is SNHLY and CDR2 is FYNNEI in the germline V gene. Germline trimming cut 3 bases from V and 11 bases from J; bases unmatched to any gene: 9. CDR3 bases: TGTGCCAGCAGTGAGCGTCGGACAGGGAGGGCACCCCTCCACTTT. It yields the protein CASSERRTGRAPLHF.

This clone has just a few counts. The chain has TRBV11-3 and TRBJ2-1; TRBD1 agrees at 9 bases. Germline V gene sequence: CDR1 SGHNT, CDR2 YENEEA. The CDR3 contains 14 residues. The V gene end was trimmed by 5 bases and the J gene end by 6 bases; junction bases not matched to a gene: 5. CDR3 loop: CASSPGTGTNEQFF. The CDR3 nucleotides are TGTGCCAGCAGCCCCGGGACAGGGACCAATGAGCAGTTCTTC.

This sequence joins TRBV4-1 and TRBJ2-5; 7 bases align to TRBD1. Germline CDR1 reads MGHRA; CDR2 reads YSYEKL. The CDR3 has 13 residues. J lost 4 bases, V lost 2 bases, and 1 base had no gene match. In DNA form, the CDR3 reads TGCGCCAGCAGCCAAAGGGACAGAGAGACCCAGTACTTC. This encodes CASSQRDRETQYF.

CDR3 nucleotides: TGTGCCAGCGGGAGCCCAGATACGCAGTATTTT. The encoded protein is CASGSPDTQYF. J is TRBJ2-3 and V is TRBV6-5, with D possibly TRBD2 on 5 matching bases. The V end lost 8 bases, the J end lost 4 bases, and 7 bases lay between the germline ends. Germline V gene sequence: CDR1 MNHEY, CDR2 SVGAGI. CDR3 length equals 11 residues.

This chain connects TRBV18 to TRBJ2-7; 10 bases line up with TRBD1. V dropped 5 bases and J dropped 6; count of bases not matched to a gene: 10. Germline V gene lookup returns CDR1 KGHSH and CDR2 LQKENI. CDR3 length: 15 amino acids. Here the CDR3 reads CASSGGTGEMGEQYF. The DNA of the CDR3 is TGTGCCAGCTCAGGCGGGACAGGGGAGATGGGCGAGCAGTACTTC.

This rearrangement joins TRBV29-1 to TRBJ2-3, with unresolved D. Germline V gene sequence: CDR1 SQVTM, CDR2 ANQGSEA. The V and J ends lost 4 bases and 6 bases respectively, with 11 bases between them. The CDR3 contains 12 residues. The CDR3 bases are TGCAGCGTTGTTTCAGGATCCGATACGCAGTATTTT. This sequence encodes CSVVSGSDTQYF.

This chain uses TRBV6-1 with TRBJ1-5; TRBD1 agrees at 9 bases. Germline V gene lookup returns CDR1 MNHNS and CDR2 SASEGT. This CDR3 contains 13 residues. J gave up 4 bases and V 6 bases, and 1 base lay outside the gene matches. CDR3 nucleotides: TGTGCCAGCAGGGGACAGGGTAATCAGCCCCAGCATTTT. Its protein product is CASRGQGNQPQHF.

V is TRBV5-8 and J is TRBJ2-3; unclear D gene. The CDR3 totals 13 residues. Trimming left V 0 bases short and J 8 bases short, with 10 bases between. The germline gives CDR1 SGHTS, CDR2 YDEGEE. CDR3 nucleotides: TGTGCCAGCAGCTTGGGCATTTTAGCTACGCAGTATTTT. Amino acid sequence: CASSLGILATQYF. Looking up the rest from reference TRBV5-8 and TRBJ2-3 gives the full variable domain: EAGVTQSPTHLIKTRGQQATLRCSPISGHTSVYWYQQALGLGLQFLLWYDEGEERNRGNFPPRFSGRQFPNYSSELNVNALELEDSALYLCASSLGILATQYFGPGTRLTVL.